Following are 29 T cell receptor beta chains from one sample sequenced in a study of T-cell memory formation after mild COVID-19. TCRdb fed the 5' RACE reads into MiXCR, producing one record per CDR3 protein. The profile shows 120,000 to 150,000 distinct CDR3 sequences, over 6% of them singletons. Sequencing was carried out using PBMCs or a T cell subset sorted from them (not recorded which). These receptors all come from an adult woman who had mild COVID-19 (a few samples of this study predate the infection). Cell type and time point are not known.

This clonotype has ten or more counts. The chain uses TRBV29-1 and TRBJ1-1, with D possibly being TRBD1 (5 bases). The germline V gene has CDR1 SQVTM and CDR2 ANQGSEA. Trimming cost V 4 bases and J 5 bases, with 17 bases left between them. CDR3 size: 14 residues. CDR3: CSVGDLWGGTEAFF. The CDR3 DNA sequence: TGCAGCGTTGGGGATTTGTGGGGGGGGACTGAAGCTTTCTTT.

This clonotype was picked up a small number of times. The genes are TRBV7-3 and TRBJ2-2; D remains unclear. In germline, CDR1 is SGHTA, CDR2 FQGTGA. V lost 3 bases, J lost 8 bases, and 10 bases lay in between. The CDR3 spans 13 residues. CDR3 sequence: CASSFLPSGELFF. The CDR3 bases are TGTGCCAGCAGCTTTCTTCCCTCAGGGGAGCTGTTTTTT.

The sample holds many counts of this clonotype. The gene calls are TRBV4-3 and TRBJ2-5; 7 bases are a match to TRBD2. The CDR3 has 16 amino acids. The junction had 9 bases not matched to a gene; V was cut back by 0 bases and J by 5 bases. Germline CDR1 and CDR2: LGHNA and YSLEER. The CDR3 region is CASSQDQAGRGETQYF. CDR3 coding DNA: TGCGCCAGCAGCCAAGATCAAGCGGGGAGAGGGGAGACCCAGTACTTC.

The chain has TRBV5-6 and TRBJ2-2, with D possibly TRBD2 on 6 matching bases. The CDR3 spans 15 residues. Germline CDR1 is SGHDT and CDR2 is YYEEEE. Trimming left V 4 bases short and J 2 bases short, with 12 bases between. This CDR3 reads CASSLTRLNTGELFF. CDR3 bases: TGTGCCAGCAGCCTGACTAGATTAAACACCGGGGAGCTGTTTTTT.

V and J are TRBV5-4 and TRBJ2-1, with 10 nucleotides matching TRBD2. CDR3 length: 17 amino acids. V gave up 6 bases and J gave up 6 bases; unmatched junction bases: 15. Germline CDR1 and CDR2: SGHNT and YYREEE (reference sequence). CDR3 protein: CASTLGGLAGGGNEQFF. Written as DNA, the CDR3 is TGTGCCAGCACCCTGGGAGGTTTAGCGGGAGGAGGCAATGAGCAGTTCTTC.

This clonotype was counted ten times or more. The V call is TRBV7-3, the J call TRBJ1-1; 8 bases align to TRBD1. V trimming: 4 bases; J trimming: 1 base; junction bases outside the gene matches: 2. This CDR3 has 14 residues. The germline CDR1 and CDR2 sequences are SGHTA and FQGTGA. The CDR3 sequence: CASSSGQGNTEAFF. The CDR3 nucleotides are TGTGCCAGCAGCTCAGGACAGGGGAACACTGAAGCTTTCTTT.

This chain links TRBV11-1 with TRBJ1-2; no clear D. The CDR3 has 14 residues. V gave up 2 bases and J gave up 4 bases, with 11 bases separating them. Germline CDR1 reads SGHAT; CDR2 reads FQDESV (reference sequence). This CDR3 reads CASSLSRETYGYTF. As DNA, the CDR3 is TGTGCCAGCAGCTTATCTCGTGAAACCTATGGCTACACCTTC.

The rearrangement uses TRBV6-6 and TRBJ1-5; 10 nucleotides align to TRBD1. J was trimmed by 7 bases and V by 10 bases; bases with no gene match: 13. Looked up from germline, CDR1 is MNHNY and CDR2 is SVGAGI (reference sequence). The CDR3 contains 15 residues. The CDR3 is CATSLRDRGRQPQHF. CDR3 in DNA: TGTGCCACTAGTCTCCGGGACAGGGGACGGCAGCCCCAGCATTTT.

In its sample, this clonotype was seen many times. The V and J genes are TRBV7-3 and TRBJ2-2, with 9 bases aligning to TRBD2. Germline CDR1 reads SGHTA; CDR2 reads FQGTGA. J was trimmed by 2 bases and V by 4 bases; bases with no gene match: 8. This CDR3 contains 17 residues. The CDR3 DNA is TGTGCCAGCAGCTCTCTCCGTAGCGGGGGAAACACCGGGGAGCTGTTTTTT. Protein sequence: CASSSLRSGGNTGELFF.

This clonotype was detected only a few times. The chain combines TRBV27 with TRBJ1-5, with D possibly being TRBD1 (5 bases). With 5 bases removed from V and 2 bases from J, the gap between germline ends came to 16 bases. CDR3 size: 16 residues. Germline-derived CDR1 and CDR2 are MNHEY and SMNVEV (reference sequence). This CDR3 reads CASSAVLRGRNQPQHF. The CDR3 coding sequence is TGTGCCAGCAGTGCTGTACTCCGGGGCCGCAATCAGCCCCAGCATTTT.

CDR3 in DNA: TGCAGTGCGAATTCCGGACGGGCGGACACTGAAGCTTTCTTT. Protein: CSANSGRADTEAFF. V and J are TRBV20-1 and TRBJ1-1; D is ambiguous. Germline loops: CDR1 DFQATT, CDR2 SNEGSKA (reference sequence). V lost 6 bases and J lost 3, with 17 bases in between. The CDR3 sequence is 14 residues long.

This clonotype was picked up many times. CDR3 sequence: CASSPPDGAGELFF. For the CDR3, the DNA is TGTGCCAGTAGCCCTCCGGATGGGGCCGGGGAGCTGTTTTTT. This chain connects TRBV19 to TRBJ2-2, with D unresolved. There are 14 residues in the CDR3. Germline-derived CDR1 and CDR2 are LNHDA and SQIVND (reference sequence). Between the trimmed V and J ends, which lost 6 bases and 6 bases, there was a span of 14 bases.

This sequence joins TRBV3-1 and TRBJ1-2; D is uncertain. Germline V lookup: CDR1 LGHDT, CDR2 YNNKEL (reference sequence). The CDR3 extends over 15 amino acids. V was cut by 1 base and J by 8 bases, with 17 bases left in between. This chain's CDR3 is CASSQGSGPIAGYTF. As DNA, the CDR3 is TGTGCCAGCAGCCAAGGAAGCGGACCCATTGCGGGCTACACCTTC.

At least ten counts were recorded for this clonotype. The rearrangement links TRBV29-1 to TRBJ2-7; 14 nucleotides align to TRBD2. Germline V CDR1 and CDR2: SQVTM, ANQGSEA. J lost 0 bases, V lost 1 base, and 8 bases had no gene match. The CDR3 loop spans 18 amino acids. The DNA for the CDR3 is TGCAGCGTTGAAGGTCCCGGGACTAGCGGGAGACTCTCCTACGAGCAGTACTTC. Its protein product is CSVEGPGTSGRLSYEQYF.

The genes are TRBV18 and TRBJ2-3; no clear D gene. Germline values: CDR1 KGHSH, CDR2 LQKENI. This CDR3 comprises 14 residues. Trimming removed 0 bases at V and 0 bases at J, with 4 bases between. The CDR3 reads CASSPPVSTDTQYF. The CDR3 coding sequence is TGTGCCAGCTCACCACCAGTCAGCACAGATACGCAGTATTTT.

This clonotype was seen ten or more times. The V and J genes are TRBV5-5 and TRBJ2-1; a possible D gene is TRBD1 (6 bases). Trimming stripped 0 bases from V and 0 bases from J, with 10 bases between. Germline V gene sequence: CDR1 SGHKS, CDR2 YYEKEE (reference sequence). CDR3 size: 16 residues. The CDR3, as DNA: TGTGCCAGCAGCTTGGCAGGGGAATACTCCTACAATGAGCAGTTCTTC. Translation: CASSLAGEYSYNEQFF. Using reference TRBV5-5 and TRBJ2-1 for the parts outside the CDR3, the full variable domain is DAGVTQSPTHLIKTRGQQVTLRCSPISGHKSVSWYQQVLGQGPQFIFQYYEKEERGRGNFPDRFSARQFPNYSSELNVNALLLGDSALYLCASSLAGEYSYNEQFFGPGTRLTVL.

Ten or more counts support this clonotype. The junction differs from germline at one of its ends, possibly a read error. The chain links TRBV7-7 to TRBJ2-1; 8 bases are a match to TRBD1. The V gene's germline CDR1 is SSHAT and CDR2 FNYEAQ (reference sequence). The CDR3 length is 13 residues. CDR3 in amino acids: CASSFDRDREQFF. The CDR3, as DNA: TGTGCTAGCAGCTTTGACCGGGACAGGGAGCAGTTCTTC. Filled out from reference TRBV7-7 and TRBJ2-1, the complete variable domain reads GAGVSQSPRYKVTKRGQDVTLRCDPISSHATLYWYQQALGQGPEFLTYFNYEAQPDKSGLPSDRFSAERPEGSISTLTIQRTEQRDSAMYRCASSFDRDREQFFGPGTRLTVL.

This clonotype has just a few counts. The chain has TRBV2 and TRBJ1-4; D might be TRBD1 (5 bases). The germline CDR1 and CDR2 sequences are SNHLY and FYNNEI. Trimming took 8 bases from V and 4 from J, leaving 23 bases between them. The CDR3 loop spans 17 amino acids. The CDR3 is CASRSRFLGTDNEKLFF. DNA for the CDR3: TGTGCCAGCCGGAGTAGGTTCCTGGGGACGGATAATGAAAAACTGTTTTTT.

This clonotype has at least ten counts. CDR3 nucleotides: TGTGCCAGCAGTTTCGTCGGAGAGACCCAGTACTTC. This translates into CASSFVGETQYF. V gene TRBV12-3 or TRBV12-4 combines with J gene TRBJ2-5; D gene ambiguous. The length of the CDR3 is 12 residues. V was clipped by 3 bases and J by 4 bases, with 6 bases between them.

This clonotype was counted ten times or more. The genes are TRBV5-5 and TRBJ2-1; perhaps TRBD1 as D (6 bases). Trimming cost V 4 bases and J 10 bases, with 12 bases left between them. The germline CDR1 and CDR2 sequences are SGHKS and YYEKEE (reference sequence). The CDR3 covers 12 residues. Here the CDR3 reads CASSLTGTEQFF. In nucleotides, the CDR3 is TGTGCCAGCAGCCTCACAGGGACCGAGCAGTTCTTC.

This clonotype was seen a few times. The chain joins TRBV24-1 to TRBJ2-7; TRBD2 is a possible D gene (5 bases). This CDR3 has 15 amino acids. V dropped 4 bases and J dropped 0 bases, with 12 bases sitting between them. Germline V gene lookup returns CDR1 KGHDR and CDR2 SFDVKD. For the CDR3, the DNA is TGTGCCACCAGTGAGCATCCGGGGTCCTCCTACGAGCAGTACTTC. It yields the protein CATSEHPGSSYEQYF.

This clonotype was seen at least ten times. V is TRBV12-3 or TRBV12-4 and J is TRBJ1-2, with D unclear. This CDR3 is built from 13 residues. V was trimmed by 6 bases and J by 2 bases, leaving 10 bases between them. CDR3 sequence (DNA): TGTGCCAGCAGAAGTGACAACAACTATGGCTACACCTTC. This encodes CASRSDNNYGYTF.

This clonotype was seen only a few times. The V gene is TRBV7-8, the J gene TRBJ1-3, with D unresolved. The CDR3 has 14 residues. In germline, CDR1 is SGHVS, CDR2 FQNEAQ. V dropped 5 bases and J dropped 2 bases, with 10 bases sitting between them. As DNA, the CDR3 is TGTGCCAGCAGCCCCCGGGCCGCTGGAAACACCATATATTTT. It encodes CASSPRAAGNTIYF.

This clonotype occurred a few times. This rearrangement joins TRBV7-9 to TRBJ1-5, with a tentative D call TRBD1 (6 bases). Per germline, CDR1 SEHNR and CDR2 FQNEAQ (reference sequence). Trimming took 1 base from V and 16 from J, leaving 14 bases between them. The CDR3 is made up of 12 amino acids. The CDR3 reads CASSLGDRSFHF. DNA for the CDR3: TGTGCCAGCAGCTTAGGCGACAGGTCTTTTCATTTT.

On this clonotype: It may be a read error: a sequence one base away is much more abundant. The final CDR3 position lacks the conserved phenylalanine or tryptophan, pointing to a likely read error. The chain is built from TRBV7-6 and TRBJ2-7, with TRBD2 as a possible D gene (6 bases). The CDR3 runs 13 residues. CDR1 is SGHVS and CDR2 is FNYEAQ in the germline V gene. The CDR3: CDGGGSGTYEQYY. The CDR3, as DNA: TGTGATGGGGGAGGTTCCGGCACCTACGAGCAGTACTAC.

A few counts support this clonotype. V usage is TRBV7-6 and J usage is TRBJ1-6, with D possibly TRBD1 on 5 matching bases. There are 15 residues in the CDR3. Germline V CDR1 and CDR2: SGHVS, FNYEAQ. Trimming cost V 0 bases and J 10 bases, with 13 bases left between them. CDR3 in DNA: TGTGCCAGCAGCTTAGCGACCGGGCAGGGCTCACCCCTCCACTTT. This codes for CASSLATGQGSPLHF.

This clonotype has just a few counts. The chain couples TRBV25-1 to TRBJ1-1; tentatively, D is TRBD1 (5 bases). V lost 0 bases and J lost 4, with 9 bases in between. The CDR3 totals 14 residues. Germline V CDR1 and CDR2: MGHDK, SYGVNS. The CDR3 coding sequence is TGTGCCAGCAGTGAATATAAAGGGACCACTGAAGCTTTCTTT. It yields the protein CASSEYKGTTEAFF.

This clonotype turned up a few times. The chain recombines TRBV24-1 with TRBJ1-5; D call uncertain. V was shortened by 5 bases and J by 2 bases, with 15 bases between the two germline ends. The CDR3 consists of 16 residues. Per the germline V gene, CDR1 is KGHDR and CDR2 is SFDVKD. CDR3 region: CATSGEGKGGNQPQHF. The DNA of the CDR3 is TGTGCCACCAGTGGGGAGGGAAAAGGTGGCAATCAGCCCCAGCATTTT.

Comments on this clonotype: In this CDR3 the conserved last residue, phenylalanine or tryptophan, is missing, so a read error is likely. The chain links TRBV2 to TRBJ2-2, with D possibly being TRBD1 (5 bases). The CDR3 spans 13 residues. The germline V and J ends were trimmed by 3 bases and 5 bases, with 7 bases remaining between them. Germline values: CDR1 SNHLY, CDR2 FYNNEI. The CDR3: CASSEGRTGELFL. CDR3 in DNA: TGTGCCAGCAGTGAGGGGCGAACCGGGGAGCTGTTTCTT.